The subject of this entry is one T cell receptor (beta chain). Its antigen remains unidentified. This CDR3 spans 14 amino acids. From germline, CDR1 is SGHTA and CDR2 FQGNSA. V dropped 4 bases and J dropped 4; count of bases not matched to a gene: 3. The sample originates from a study of T cell responses to AZD1222 COVID-19 vaccine. Study overall: The study pooled second doses at about 4 or about 12 weeks.

Repertoires were generated with immunoSEQ multiplex PCR, while TCRdb's copy carries only in-frame clones and drops some. The profile shows 100,000 or so clones, just under 90% of them singletons. Study-level points and caveats: Donors in the cohort were predominantly white British and more often female, and clonal diversity was possibly underestimated. Samples come after the peak T cell response, not at day 14. An increase in Spike-specific TCR breadth and depth was observed after two AZD1222 doses.

J is TRBJ1-1 and V is TRBV7-2; 10 bases map to TRBD1. This TCR was sampled from an adult in good health. Sequencing was performed on peripheral blood, taken on day 0 of AZD1222 vaccination. CDR3 DNA sequence: TGTGCCAGCAGCTCGGGGACAGGGGTCACTGAAGCTTTCTTT. Its protein product is CASSSGTGVTEAFF. Using reference TRBV7-2 and TRBJ1-1 for the parts outside the CDR3, the full variable domain is GAGVSQSPSNKVTEKGKDVELRCDPISGHTALYWYRQSLGQGLEFLIYFQGNSAPDKSGLPSDRFSAERTGGSVSTLTIQRTQQEDSAVYLCASSSGTGVTEAFFGQGTRLTVV.